The present T cell receptor (beta chain) was sequenced within a study of OX40 agonist ivuxolimab in advanced cancers. V lost 6 bases to trimming and J lost 3 bases, with 18 bases between them. CDR1 is MNHEY and CDR2 is SVGAGI in the germline V gene. This CDR3 has 15 amino acids. Clones were read by immunoSEQ multiplex PCR, and TCRdb kept only the in-frame ones, dropping some. The sample contains roughly 76,000 clones, about 85% of which appear only once. The TCR was taken from an adult with an advanced solid tumor such as melanoma, head and neck, liver or kidney cancer. The source material was CD4+ or CD8+ T cells sorted from blood, sampled in a trial of the OX40 agonist ivuxolimab. The V and J genes are TRBV6-5 and TRBJ2-7, with D tentatively TRBD1 or TRBD2 (5 bases each). The CDR3 DNA reads as TGTGCCAGCAGGCTCGGGGCAGGGATTAACTACGAGCAGTACTTC. As protein: CASRLGAGINYEQYF.